This T cell receptor (beta chain) was observed in a study of blood T cell repertoires in COVID-19. In the study overall: Spain, Italy and the United States supplied samples that represented acute and convalescent COVID-19. PBMCs, B-cell-depleted T cells, or T cells provided the cDNA or gDNA that made up the material.

The sample holds a few counts of this clone. Per the original methods: Scientists estimated how many nucleated cells there were by amplifying reference gene primers. Assay: immunoSEQ multiplex PCR; the TCRdb copy retains only in-frame clones and omits some. V, J and clone size reflect that table, while D and trimming were determined from the DNA. The sample holds approximately 140,000 clones, almost 85% seen once. The CDR3 is 16 amino acids. Per the germline V gene, CDR1 is SGHVS and CDR2 is FNYEAQ. V shed 2 bases, J shed 0 bases, and the junction held 4 bases outside the gene matches. Sequenced sample: peripheral blood. The source is a man in his sixties with acute or convalescent COVID-19. This rearrangement joins TRBV7-6 to TRBJ2-1; 7 bases are shared with TRBD2. CDR3 in DNA: TGTGCCAGCAGCTTATCCTCGGGAGGCTCCTACAATGAGCAGTTCTTC. Residues: CASSLSSGGSYNEQFF.